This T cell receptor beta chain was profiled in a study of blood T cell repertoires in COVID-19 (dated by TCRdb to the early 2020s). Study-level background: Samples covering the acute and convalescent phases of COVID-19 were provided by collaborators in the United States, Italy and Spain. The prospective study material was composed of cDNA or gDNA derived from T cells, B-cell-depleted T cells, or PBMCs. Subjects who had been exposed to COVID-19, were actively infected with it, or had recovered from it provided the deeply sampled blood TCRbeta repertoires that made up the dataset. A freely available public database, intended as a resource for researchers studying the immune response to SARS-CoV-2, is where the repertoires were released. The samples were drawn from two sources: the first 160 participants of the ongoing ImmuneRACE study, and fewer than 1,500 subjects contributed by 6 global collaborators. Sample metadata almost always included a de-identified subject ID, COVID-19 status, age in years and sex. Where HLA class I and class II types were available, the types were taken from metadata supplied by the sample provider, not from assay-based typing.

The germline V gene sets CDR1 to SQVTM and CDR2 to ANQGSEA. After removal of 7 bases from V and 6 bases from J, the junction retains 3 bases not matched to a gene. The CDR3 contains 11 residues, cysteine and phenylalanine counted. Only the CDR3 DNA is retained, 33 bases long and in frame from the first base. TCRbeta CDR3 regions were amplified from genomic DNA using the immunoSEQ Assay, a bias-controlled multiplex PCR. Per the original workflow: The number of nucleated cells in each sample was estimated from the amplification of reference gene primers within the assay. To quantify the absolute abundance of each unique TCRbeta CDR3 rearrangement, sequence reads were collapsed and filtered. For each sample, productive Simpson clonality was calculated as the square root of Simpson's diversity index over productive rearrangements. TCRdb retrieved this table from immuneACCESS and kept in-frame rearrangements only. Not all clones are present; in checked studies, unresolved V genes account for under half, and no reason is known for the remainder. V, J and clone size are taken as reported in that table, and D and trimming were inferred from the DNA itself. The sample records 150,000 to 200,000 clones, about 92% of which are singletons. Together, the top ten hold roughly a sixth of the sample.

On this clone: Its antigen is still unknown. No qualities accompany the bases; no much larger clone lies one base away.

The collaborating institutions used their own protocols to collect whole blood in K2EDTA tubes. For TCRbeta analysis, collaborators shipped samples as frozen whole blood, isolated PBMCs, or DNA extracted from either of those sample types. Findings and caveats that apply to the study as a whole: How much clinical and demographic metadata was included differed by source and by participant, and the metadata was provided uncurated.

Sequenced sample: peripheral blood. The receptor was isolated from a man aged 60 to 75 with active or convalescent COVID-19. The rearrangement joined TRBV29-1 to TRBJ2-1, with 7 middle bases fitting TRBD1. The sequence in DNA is TGCAGCGGCCGACAGGGCAATGAGCAGTTCTTC. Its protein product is CSGRQGNEQFF.